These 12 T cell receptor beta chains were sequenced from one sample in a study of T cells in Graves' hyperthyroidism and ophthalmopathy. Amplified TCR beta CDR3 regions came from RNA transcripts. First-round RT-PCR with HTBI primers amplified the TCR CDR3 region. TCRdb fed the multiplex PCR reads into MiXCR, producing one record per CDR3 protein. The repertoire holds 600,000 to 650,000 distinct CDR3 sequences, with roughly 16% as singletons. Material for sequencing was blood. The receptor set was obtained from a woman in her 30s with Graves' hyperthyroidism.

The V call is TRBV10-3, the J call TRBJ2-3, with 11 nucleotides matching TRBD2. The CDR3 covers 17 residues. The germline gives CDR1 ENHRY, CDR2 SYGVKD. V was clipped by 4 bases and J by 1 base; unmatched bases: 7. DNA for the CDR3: TGTGCCATCAGTGGATACGGGACTAGCGGACGCACAGATACGCAGTATTTT. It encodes CAISGYGTSGRTDTQYF.

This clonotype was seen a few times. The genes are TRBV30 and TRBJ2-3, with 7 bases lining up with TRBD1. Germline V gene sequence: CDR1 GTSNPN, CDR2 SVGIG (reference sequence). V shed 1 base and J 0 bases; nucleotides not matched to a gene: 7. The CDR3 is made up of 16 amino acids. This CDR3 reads CAWSGYGTASTDTQYF. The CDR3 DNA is TGTGCCTGGAGTGGGTACGGGACAGCCAGCACAGATACGCAGTATTTT.

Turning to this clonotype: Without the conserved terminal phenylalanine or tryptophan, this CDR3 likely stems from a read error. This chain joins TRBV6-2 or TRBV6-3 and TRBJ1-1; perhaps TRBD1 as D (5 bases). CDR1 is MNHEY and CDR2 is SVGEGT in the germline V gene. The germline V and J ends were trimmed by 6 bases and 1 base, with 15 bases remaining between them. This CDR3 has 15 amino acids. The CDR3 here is CASRRQSVRNTEAFL. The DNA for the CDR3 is TGTGCCAGCAGACGACAGTCGGTGAGGAACACTGAAGCTTTCCTT.

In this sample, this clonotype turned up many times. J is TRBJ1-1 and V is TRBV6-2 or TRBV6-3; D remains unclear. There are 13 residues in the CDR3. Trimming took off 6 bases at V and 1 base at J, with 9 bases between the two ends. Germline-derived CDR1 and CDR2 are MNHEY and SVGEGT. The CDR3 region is CASSEHSNTEAFF. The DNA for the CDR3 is TGTGCCAGCAGCGAACACTCGAACACTGAAGCTTTCTTT.

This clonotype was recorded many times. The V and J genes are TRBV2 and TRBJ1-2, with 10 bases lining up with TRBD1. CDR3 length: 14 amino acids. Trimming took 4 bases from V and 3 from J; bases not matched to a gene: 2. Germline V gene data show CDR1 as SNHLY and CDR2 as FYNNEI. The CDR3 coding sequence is TGTGCCAGCAGTGGGACAGGGGGTTACTATGGCTACACCTTC. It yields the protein CASSGTGGYYGYTF.

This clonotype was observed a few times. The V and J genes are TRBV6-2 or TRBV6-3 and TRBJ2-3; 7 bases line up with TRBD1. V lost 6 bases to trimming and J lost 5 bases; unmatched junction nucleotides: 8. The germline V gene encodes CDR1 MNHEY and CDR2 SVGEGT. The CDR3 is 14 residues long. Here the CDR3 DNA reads TGTGCCAGCAGGACCGACAGGGTTGGAGATACGCAGTATTTT. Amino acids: CASRTDRVGDTQYF.

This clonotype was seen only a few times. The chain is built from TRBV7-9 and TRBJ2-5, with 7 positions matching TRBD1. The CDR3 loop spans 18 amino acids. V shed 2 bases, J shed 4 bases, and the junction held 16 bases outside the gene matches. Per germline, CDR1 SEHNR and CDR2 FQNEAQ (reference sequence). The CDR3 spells CASSLKLAGGGQRETQYF. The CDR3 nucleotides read TGTGCCAGCAGCTTAAAATTGGCAGGGGGTGGTCAGCGAGAGACCCAGTACTTC.

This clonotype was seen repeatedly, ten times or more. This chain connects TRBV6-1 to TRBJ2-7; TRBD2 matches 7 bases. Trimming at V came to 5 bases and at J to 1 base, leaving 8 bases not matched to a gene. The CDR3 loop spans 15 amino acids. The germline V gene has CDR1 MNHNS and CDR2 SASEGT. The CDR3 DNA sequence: TGTGCCAGCAGTTCCTGGGGGACTACGTCCTACGAGCAGTACTTC. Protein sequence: CASSSWGTTSYEQYF.

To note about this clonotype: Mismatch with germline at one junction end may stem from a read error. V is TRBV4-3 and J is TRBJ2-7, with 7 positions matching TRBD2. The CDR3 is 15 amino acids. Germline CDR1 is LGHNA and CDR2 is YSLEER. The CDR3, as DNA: TGCGCCGGCAGCCAAGGGCTAGCGGACTCCTACGAGCAGTACTTC. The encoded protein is CAGSQGLADSYEQYF.

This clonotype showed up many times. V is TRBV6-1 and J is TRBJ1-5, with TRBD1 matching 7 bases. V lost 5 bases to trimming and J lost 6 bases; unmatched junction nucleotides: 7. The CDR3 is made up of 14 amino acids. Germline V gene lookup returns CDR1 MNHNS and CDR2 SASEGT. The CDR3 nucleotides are TGTGCCAGCAGTACGACAGGGTATCGTCAGCCCCAGCATTTT. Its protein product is CASSTTGYRQPQHF.

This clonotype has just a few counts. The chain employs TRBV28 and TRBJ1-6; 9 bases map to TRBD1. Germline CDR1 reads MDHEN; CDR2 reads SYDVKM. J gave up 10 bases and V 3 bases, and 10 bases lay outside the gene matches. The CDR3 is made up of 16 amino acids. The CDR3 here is CASSFTGGATRSPLHF. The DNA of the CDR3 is TGTGCCAGCAGTTTTACAGGGGGCGCTACTAGGTCACCCCTCCACTTT.

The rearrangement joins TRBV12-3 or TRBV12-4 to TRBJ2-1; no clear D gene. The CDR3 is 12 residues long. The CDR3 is CVSSLGYNEQFF. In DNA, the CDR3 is TGTGTCAGTAGTTTAGGGTACAATGAGCAGTTCTTC.